These 9 T cell receptor beta chains came from one sample sequenced in a study of blood T cell repertoires in COVID-19. Clones were sequenced by immunoSEQ multiplex PCR, and TCRdb holds only the in-frame ones, with some missing. The sample lists about 150,000 clones, roughly nine tenths seen once, with around 4.6% in the top ten. The sequencing input was peripheral blood. All receptors derive from a woman aged 55-70 years with active or convalescent COVID-19.

This clone is a singleton in its sample. The rearrangement joins TRBV19 to TRBJ2-7, with 7 bases that match TRBD2. The CDR3 consists of 15 residues. From germline, CDR1 is LNHDA and CDR2 SQIVND (reference sequence). With 6 bases clipped from V and 2 bases from J, the junction kept 10 bases outside the gene matches. In DNA form, the CDR3 reads TGTGCCAGTAGCAATCCGGGGGGTAAGACCTACGAGCAGTACTTC. Protein product: CASSNPGGKTYEQYF.

The chain carries TRBV19 and TRBJ1-5, with unresolved D. CDR3 length: 12 amino acids. The V end lost 6 bases, the J end lost 7 bases, and 10 bases lay between the germline ends. Per germline, CDR1 LNHDA and CDR2 SQIVND (reference sequence). The CDR3 nucleotides read TGTGCCAGTAGGGCCCGGGTCCAGCCCCAGCATTTT. Its protein product is CASRARVQPQHF.

The chain uses TRBV12-3 or TRBV12-4 and TRBJ1-2; 8 nucleotides match TRBD1. This CDR3 spans 13 amino acids. V lost 6 bases, J lost 4 bases, and 4 bases stayed unmatched. CDR3 DNA: TGTGCCAGCAGGCGGGGACAGGCCTATGGCTACACCTTC. Its translation: CASRRGQAYGYTF.

The V and J genes are TRBV4-3 and TRBJ1-5, with 7 positions matching TRBD1. In germline, CDR1 is LGHNA, CDR2 YSLEER. CDR3 length: 14 residues. The ends lost 0 bases at V and 12 bases at J; junction bases unmatched: 8. The CDR3 bases are TGCGCCAGCAGCCAAGATCACGGACAGGATCGCCAGCATTTT. It encodes CASSQDHGQDRQHF.

This chain links TRBV9 with TRBJ2-2; a weak D match, TRBD2 (6 bases). Germline CDR1 is SGDLS and CDR2 is YYNGEE. The CDR3 is 16 residues long. V was shortened by 0 bases and J by 4 bases, with 13 bases between the two germline ends. Here the CDR3 reads CASSVASGGGTGELFF. CDR3 nucleotides: TGTGCCAGCAGCGTAGCTTCTGGGGGAGGCACCGGGGAGCTGTTTTTT. Full variable domain (remainder filled in from reference TRBV9 and TRBJ2-2): DSGVTQTPKHLITATGQRVTLRCSPRSGDLSVYWYQQSLDQGLQFLIQYYNGEERAKGNILERFSAQQFPDLHSELNLSSLELGDSALYFCASSVASGGGTGELFFGEGSRLTVL.

The rearrangement links TRBV7-2 to TRBJ1-3, with D maybe TRBD1 (6 bases). Trimming removed 6 bases from V and 4 bases from J, with 13 bases in between. CDR1 is SGHTA and CDR2 is FQGNSA in the germline V gene. The CDR3 is 14 amino acids. DNA of the CDR3: TGTGCCAGCAGACTAACAGGGTTCGGAAACACCATATATTTT. It codes for CASRLTGFGNTIYF.

This chain uses TRBV4-2 with TRBJ1-1, with unresolved D. Germline V gene sequence: CDR1 LGHNA, CDR2 YNFKEQ. With 1 base removed from V and 5 bases from J, the gap between germline ends came to 20 bases. The CDR3 is 17 residues long. CDR3 coding DNA: TGTGCCAGCAGCCAAGGGCCGGGGAGCTTGGGAGGAACTGAAGCTTTCTTT. Its protein is CASSQGPGSLGGTEAFF.

The chain carries TRBV5-8 and TRBJ2-7; D ambiguous. CDR1 is SGHTS, CDR2 YDEGEE, per germline. V was cut by 0 bases and J by 2 bases, with 6 bases left in between. The CDR3 totals 13 residues. CDR3 DNA: TGTGCCAGCAGCTTGGGGGCAGCCTACGAGCAGTACTTC. It codes for CASSLGAAYEQYF.

V gene TRBV5-6 combines with J gene TRBJ2-5, with a weak D call TRBD2 (6 bases). With 0 bases removed from V and 6 bases from J, the gap between germline ends came to 12 bases. CDR3 length: 14 residues. From germline, CDR1 is SGHDT and CDR2 YYEEEE. The CDR3 loop reads CASSLGLGGKTQYF. The CDR3 nucleotides read TGTGCCAGCAGCTTGGGTCTGGGGGGAAAGACCCAGTACTTC.